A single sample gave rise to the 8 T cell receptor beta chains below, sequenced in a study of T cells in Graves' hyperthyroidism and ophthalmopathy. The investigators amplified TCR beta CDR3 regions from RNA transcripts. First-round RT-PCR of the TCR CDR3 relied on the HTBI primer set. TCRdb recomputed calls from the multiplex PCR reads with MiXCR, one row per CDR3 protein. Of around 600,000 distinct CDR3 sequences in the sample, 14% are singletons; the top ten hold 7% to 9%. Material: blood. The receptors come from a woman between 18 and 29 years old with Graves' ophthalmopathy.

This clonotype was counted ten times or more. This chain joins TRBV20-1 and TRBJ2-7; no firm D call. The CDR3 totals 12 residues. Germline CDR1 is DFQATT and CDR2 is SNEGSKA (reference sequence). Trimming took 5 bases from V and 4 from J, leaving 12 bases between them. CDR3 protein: CSAFPVVYEQYF. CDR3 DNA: TGCAGTGCTTTCCCAGTAGTTTACGAGCAGTACTTC.

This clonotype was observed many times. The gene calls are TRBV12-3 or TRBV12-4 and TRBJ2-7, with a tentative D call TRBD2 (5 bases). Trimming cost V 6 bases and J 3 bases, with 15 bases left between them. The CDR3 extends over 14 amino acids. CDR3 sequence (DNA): TGTGCCAGCAGCCCGGGATTAGGGTTCTACGAGCAGTACTTC. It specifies CASSPGLGFYEQYF.

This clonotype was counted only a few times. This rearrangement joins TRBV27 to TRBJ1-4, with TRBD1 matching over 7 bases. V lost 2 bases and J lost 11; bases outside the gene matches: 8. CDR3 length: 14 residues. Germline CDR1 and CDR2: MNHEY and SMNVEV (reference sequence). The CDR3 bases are TGTGCCAGCAGTTTAAAGGGGGCGCCGGGGAAACTGTTTTTT. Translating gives CASSLKGAPGKLFF.

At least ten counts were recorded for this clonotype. CDR3 in amino acids: CASSVRGPPYNEQFF. In DNA form, the CDR3 reads TGTGCCAGCAGCGTCAGAGGGCCCCCCTACAATGAGCAGTTCTTC. The rearrangement links TRBV2 to TRBJ2-1; perhaps TRBD2 as D (5 bases). V was trimmed by 6 bases and J by 2 bases, leaving 14 bases between them. This CDR3 contains 15 residues. Germline V lookup: CDR1 SNHLY, CDR2 FYNNEI.

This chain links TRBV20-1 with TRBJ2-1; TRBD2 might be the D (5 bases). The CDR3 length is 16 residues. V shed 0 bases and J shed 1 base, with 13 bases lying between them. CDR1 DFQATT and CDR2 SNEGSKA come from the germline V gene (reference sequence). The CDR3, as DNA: TGCAGTGCTAGAGATTTGGGAAGCGGTTCCTACAATGAGCAGTTCTTC. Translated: CSARDLGSGSYNEQFF.

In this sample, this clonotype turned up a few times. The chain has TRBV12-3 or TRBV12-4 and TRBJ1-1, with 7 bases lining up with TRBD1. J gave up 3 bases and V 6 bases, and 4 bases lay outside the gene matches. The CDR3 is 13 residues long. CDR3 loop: CASSDRVDTEAFF. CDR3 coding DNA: TGTGCCAGCAGCGACAGGGTCGACACTGAAGCTTTCTTT.

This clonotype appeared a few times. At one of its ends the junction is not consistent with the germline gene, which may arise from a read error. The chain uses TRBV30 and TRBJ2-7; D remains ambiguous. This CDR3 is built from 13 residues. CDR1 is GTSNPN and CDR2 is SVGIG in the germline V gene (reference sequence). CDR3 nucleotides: TGTGCCTGGAGTGTACACGAGACCTACGAGCGGTACTTC. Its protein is CAWSVHETYERYF.

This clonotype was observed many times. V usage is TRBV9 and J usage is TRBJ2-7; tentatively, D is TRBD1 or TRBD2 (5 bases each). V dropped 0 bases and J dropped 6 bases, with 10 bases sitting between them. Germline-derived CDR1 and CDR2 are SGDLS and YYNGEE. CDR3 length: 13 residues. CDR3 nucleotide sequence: TGTGCCAGCAGCGTAGCGTCGAGGGGCGAGCAGTACTTC. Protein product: CASSVASRGEQYF. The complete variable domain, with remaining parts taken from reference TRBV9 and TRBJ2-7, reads DSGVTQTPKHLITATGQRVTLRCSPRSGDLSVYWYQQSLDQGLQFLIQYYNGEERAKGNILERFSAQQFPDLHSELNLSSLELGDSALYFCASSVASRGEQYFGPGTRLTVT.